The entry below describes one TCR beta chain. TCRdb re-called the RT-PCR reads through MiXCR, storing one row per CDR3 protein. The table shows fewer than 800,000 distinct CDR3 sequences, with about 14% occurring only once. CDR3 length: 16 amino acids. Trimming stripped 3 bases from V and 0 bases from J, with 15 bases between. Germline lookup yields CDR1 SGHDT and CDR2 YYEEEE. This receptor was identified in a female donor in good health, serving as a healthy control. Sequencing input: memory CD4+ T cells from blood. This chain links TRBV5-6 with TRBJ1-1, with D maybe TRBD1 (5 bases). The CDR3 protein is CASSWGGDLLNTEAFF. Here the CDR3 DNA reads TGTGCCAGCAGCTGGGGGGGGGATTTACTGAACACTGAAGCTTTCTTT.